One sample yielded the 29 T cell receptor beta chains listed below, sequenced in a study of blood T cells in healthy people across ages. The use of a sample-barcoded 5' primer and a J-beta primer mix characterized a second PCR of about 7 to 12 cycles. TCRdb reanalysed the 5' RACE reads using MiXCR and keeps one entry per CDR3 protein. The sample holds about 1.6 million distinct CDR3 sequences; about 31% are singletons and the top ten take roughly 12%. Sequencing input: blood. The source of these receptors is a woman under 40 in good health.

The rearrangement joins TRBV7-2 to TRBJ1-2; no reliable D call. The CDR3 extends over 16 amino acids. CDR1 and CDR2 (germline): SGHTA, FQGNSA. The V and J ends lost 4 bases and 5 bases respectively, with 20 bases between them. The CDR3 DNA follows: TGTGCCAGCAGCTCCCCCGGAACCATCGCGGGGTATGGCTACACCTTC. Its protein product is CASSSPGTIAGYGYTF.

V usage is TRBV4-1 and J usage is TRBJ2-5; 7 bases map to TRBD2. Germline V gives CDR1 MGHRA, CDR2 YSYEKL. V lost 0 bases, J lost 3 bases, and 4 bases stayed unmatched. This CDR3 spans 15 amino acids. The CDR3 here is CASSQDGSGEETQYF. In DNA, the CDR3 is TGCGCCAGCAGCCAAGATGGGAGCGGGGAAGAGACCCAGTACTTC.

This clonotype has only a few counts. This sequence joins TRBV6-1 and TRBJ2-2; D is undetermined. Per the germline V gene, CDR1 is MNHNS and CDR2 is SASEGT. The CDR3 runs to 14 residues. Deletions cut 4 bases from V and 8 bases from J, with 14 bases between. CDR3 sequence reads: CASSGVSNSGELFF. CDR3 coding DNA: TGTGCCAGCAGTGGAGTCTCCAACTCGGGGGAGCTGTTTTTT.

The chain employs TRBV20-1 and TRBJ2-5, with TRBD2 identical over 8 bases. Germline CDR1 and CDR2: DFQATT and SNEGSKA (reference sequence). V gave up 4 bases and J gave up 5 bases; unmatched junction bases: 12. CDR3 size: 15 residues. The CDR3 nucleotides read TGCAGTGCTACCGCGATACGCGGGGGGTGGGAGACCCAGTACTTC. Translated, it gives CSATAIRGGWETQYF.

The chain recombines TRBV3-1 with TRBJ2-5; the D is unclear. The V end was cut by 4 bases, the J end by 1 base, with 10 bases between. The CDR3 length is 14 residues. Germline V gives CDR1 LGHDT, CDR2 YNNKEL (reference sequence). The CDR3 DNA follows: TGTGCCAGCAGCCCAGGCCCCCTCCAAGAGACCCAGTACTTC. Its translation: CASSPGPLQETQYF.

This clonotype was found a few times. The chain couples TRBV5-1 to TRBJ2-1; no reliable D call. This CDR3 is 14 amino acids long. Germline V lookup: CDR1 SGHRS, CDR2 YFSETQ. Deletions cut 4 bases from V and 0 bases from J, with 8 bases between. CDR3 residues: CASSPFSSYNEQFF. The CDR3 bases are TGCGCCAGCAGCCCCTTCTCCTCCTACAATGAGCAGTTCTTC.

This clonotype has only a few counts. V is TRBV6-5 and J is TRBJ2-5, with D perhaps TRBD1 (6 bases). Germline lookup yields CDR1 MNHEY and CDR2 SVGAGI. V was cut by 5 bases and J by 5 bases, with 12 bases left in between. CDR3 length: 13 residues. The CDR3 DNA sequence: TGTGCCAGCAGTAAATTAAGGGGGGAGACCCAGTACTTC. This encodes CASSKLRGETQYF.

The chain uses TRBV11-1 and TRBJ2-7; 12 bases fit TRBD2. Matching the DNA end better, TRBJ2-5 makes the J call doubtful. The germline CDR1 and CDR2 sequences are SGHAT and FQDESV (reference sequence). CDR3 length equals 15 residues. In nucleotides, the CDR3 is TGTGCCAGCAGACTAGCGGGGGGACTCCAAGAGACCCAGTACTTC. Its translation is CASRLAGGLQETQYF.

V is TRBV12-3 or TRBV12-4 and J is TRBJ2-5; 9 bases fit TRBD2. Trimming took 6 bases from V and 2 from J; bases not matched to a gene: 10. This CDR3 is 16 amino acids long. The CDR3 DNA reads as TGTGCCAGCAGCCCCCGGGGTAGCGGGGGACAAGAGACCCAGTACTTC. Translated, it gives CASSPRGSGGQETQYF.

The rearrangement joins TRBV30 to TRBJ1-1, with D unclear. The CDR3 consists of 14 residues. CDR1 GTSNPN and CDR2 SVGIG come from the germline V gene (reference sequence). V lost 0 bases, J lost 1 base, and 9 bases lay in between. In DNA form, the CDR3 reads TGTGCCTGGAGTGTACCGACGAAGAACACTGAAGCTTTCTTT. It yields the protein CAWSVPTKNTEAFF.

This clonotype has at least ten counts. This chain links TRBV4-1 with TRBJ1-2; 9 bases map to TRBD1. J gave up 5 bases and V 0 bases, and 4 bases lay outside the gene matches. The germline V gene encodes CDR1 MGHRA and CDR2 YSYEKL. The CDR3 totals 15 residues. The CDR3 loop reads CASSQDDRGGYGYTF. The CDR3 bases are TGCGCCAGCAGCCAAGATGACAGGGGGGGATATGGCTACACCTTC.

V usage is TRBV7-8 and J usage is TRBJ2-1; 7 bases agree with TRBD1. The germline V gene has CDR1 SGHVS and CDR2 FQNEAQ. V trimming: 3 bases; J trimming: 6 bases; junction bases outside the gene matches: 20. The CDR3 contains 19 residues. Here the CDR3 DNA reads TGTGCCAGCAGCTTGGGCAGACCCGGGACAGCCATTTTTACCAATGAGCAGTTCTTC. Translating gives CASSLGRPGTAIFTNEQFF.

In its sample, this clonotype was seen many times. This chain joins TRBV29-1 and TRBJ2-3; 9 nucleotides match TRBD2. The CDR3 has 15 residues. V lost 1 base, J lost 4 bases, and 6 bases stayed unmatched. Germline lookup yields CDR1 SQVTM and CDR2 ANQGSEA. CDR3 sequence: CSVEGLAGDADTQYF. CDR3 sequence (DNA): TGCAGCGTTGAAGGGTTAGCGGGAGACGCAGATACGCAGTATTTT.

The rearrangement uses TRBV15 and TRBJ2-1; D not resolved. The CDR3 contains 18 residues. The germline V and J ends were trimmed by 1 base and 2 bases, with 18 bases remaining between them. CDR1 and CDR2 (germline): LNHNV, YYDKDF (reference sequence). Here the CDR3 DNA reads TGTGCCACCAGCAGAGGTCATCCATCAGCAGTGACCTACAATGAGCAGTTCTTC. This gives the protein CATSRGHPSAVTYNEQFF.

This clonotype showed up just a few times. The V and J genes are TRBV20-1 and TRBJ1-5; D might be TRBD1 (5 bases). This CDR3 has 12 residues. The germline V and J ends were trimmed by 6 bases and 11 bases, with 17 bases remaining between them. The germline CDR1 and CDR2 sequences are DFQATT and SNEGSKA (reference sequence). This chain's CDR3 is CSARQFEKAQHF. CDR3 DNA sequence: TGCAGTGCGAGACAGTTTGAGAAGGCCCAGCATTTT.

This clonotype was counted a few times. In DNA form, the CDR3 reads TGTGCCAGTAGTATGCTGACACCCTCGGGGGAGACCCAGTACTTC. Its protein product is CASSMLTPSGETQYF. This chain uses TRBV19 with TRBJ2-5, with D perhaps matching TRBD2 (5 bases). Trimming left V 3 bases short and J 5 bases short, with 16 bases between. The germline V gene encodes CDR1 LNHDA and CDR2 SQIVND (reference sequence). This CDR3 spans 15 amino acids.

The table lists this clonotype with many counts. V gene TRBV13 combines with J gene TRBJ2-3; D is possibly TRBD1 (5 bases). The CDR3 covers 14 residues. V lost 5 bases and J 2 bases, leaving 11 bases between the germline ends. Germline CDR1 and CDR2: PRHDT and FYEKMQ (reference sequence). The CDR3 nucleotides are TGTGCCAGCAGCCGTAGGGGTGTCACAGATACGCAGTATTTT. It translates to CASSRRGVTDTQYF.

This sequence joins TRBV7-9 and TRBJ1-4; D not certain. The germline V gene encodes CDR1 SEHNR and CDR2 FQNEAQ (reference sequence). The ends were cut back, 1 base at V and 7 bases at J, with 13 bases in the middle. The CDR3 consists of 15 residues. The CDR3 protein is CASSLDGGRGEKLFF. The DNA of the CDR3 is TGTGCCAGCAGCTTAGACGGCGGACGAGGTGAAAAACTGTTTTTT.

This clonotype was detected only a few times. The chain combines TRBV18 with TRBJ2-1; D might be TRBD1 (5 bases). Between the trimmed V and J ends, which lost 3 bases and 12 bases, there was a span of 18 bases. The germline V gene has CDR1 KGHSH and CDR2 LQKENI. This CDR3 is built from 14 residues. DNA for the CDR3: TGTGCCAGCTCACCCCCGGGCCGACAGACGGGGCAGTTCTTC. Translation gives CASSPPGRQTGQFF. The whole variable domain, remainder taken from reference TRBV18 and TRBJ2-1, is NAGVMQNPRHLVRRRGQEARLRCSPMKGHSHVYWYRQLPEEGLKFMVYLQKENIIDESGMPKERFSAEFPKEGPSILRIQQVVRGDSAAYFCASSPPGRQTGQFFGPGTRLTVL.

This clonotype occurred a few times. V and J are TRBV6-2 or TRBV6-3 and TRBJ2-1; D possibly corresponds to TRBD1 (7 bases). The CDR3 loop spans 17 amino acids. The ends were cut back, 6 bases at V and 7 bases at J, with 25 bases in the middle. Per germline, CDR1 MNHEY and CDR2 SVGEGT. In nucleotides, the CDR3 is TGTGCCAGCAGCCCAGGGGGATCCGGTCCAGGGAGGAATGAGCAGTTCTTC. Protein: CASSPGGSGPGRNEQFF.

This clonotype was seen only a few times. CDR3 amino acids: CASSPTGTSYPEQYF. The CDR3 DNA reads as TGTGCCAGCAGCCCCACCGGGACTTCTTACCCGGAGCAGTACTTC. V usage is TRBV7-3 and J usage is TRBJ2-7; a weak D match, TRBD2 (6 bases). V lost 5 bases, J lost 7 bases, and 21 bases lay in between. The CDR3 is made up of 15 amino acids. Germline values: CDR1 SGHTA, CDR2 FQGTGA.

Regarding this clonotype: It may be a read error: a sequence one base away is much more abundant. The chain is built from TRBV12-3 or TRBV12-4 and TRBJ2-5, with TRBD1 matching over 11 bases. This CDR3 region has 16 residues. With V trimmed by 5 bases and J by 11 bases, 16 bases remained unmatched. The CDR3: CASSRTGGVSYGEQYF. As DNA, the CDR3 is TGTGCCAGCAGTAGGACAGGGGGCGTATCTTACGGTGAGCAGTACTTC.

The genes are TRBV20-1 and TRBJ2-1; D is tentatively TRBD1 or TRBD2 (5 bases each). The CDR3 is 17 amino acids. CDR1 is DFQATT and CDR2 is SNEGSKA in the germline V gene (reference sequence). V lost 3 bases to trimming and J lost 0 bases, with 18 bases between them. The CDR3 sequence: CSASTSGRASSYNEQFF. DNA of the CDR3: TGCAGTGCTAGCACATCGGGACGGGCGAGCTCCTACAATGAGCAGTTCTTC.

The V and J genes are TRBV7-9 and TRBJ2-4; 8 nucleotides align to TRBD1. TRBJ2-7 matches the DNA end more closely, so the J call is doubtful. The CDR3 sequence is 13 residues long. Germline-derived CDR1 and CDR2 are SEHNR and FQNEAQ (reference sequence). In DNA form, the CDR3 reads TGTGCCAGCAGCTTGAGCAGGGGGCTCGAGCAGTACTTC. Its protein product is CASSLSRGLEQYF.

CDR3 in DNA: TGTGCCAGCAGGATGAGACAGGGGGCCACCGGGGAGCTGTTTTTT. Its protein is CASRMRQGATGELFF. The chain recombines TRBV28 with TRBJ2-2; 10 positions agree with TRBD1. This CDR3 region has 15 residues. The germline V gene has CDR1 MDHEN and CDR2 SYDVKM. The V gene end was trimmed by 6 bases and the J gene end by 4 bases; junction bases not matched to a gene: 5.

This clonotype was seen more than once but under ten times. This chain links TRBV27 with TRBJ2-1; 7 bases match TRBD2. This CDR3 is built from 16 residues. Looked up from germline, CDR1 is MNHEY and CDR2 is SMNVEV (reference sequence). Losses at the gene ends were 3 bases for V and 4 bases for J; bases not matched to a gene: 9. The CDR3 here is CASSFSLAALYNEQFF. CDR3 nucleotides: TGTGCCAGCAGTTTTTCGCTAGCGGCCCTTTACAATGAGCAGTTCTTC.

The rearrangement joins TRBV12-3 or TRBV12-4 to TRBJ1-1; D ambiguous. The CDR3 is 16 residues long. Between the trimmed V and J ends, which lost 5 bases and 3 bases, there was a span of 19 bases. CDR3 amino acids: CASSPRFTLLDTEAFF. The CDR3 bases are TGTGCCAGCAGTCCTCGATTCACCCTATTGGACACTGAAGCTTTCTTT.

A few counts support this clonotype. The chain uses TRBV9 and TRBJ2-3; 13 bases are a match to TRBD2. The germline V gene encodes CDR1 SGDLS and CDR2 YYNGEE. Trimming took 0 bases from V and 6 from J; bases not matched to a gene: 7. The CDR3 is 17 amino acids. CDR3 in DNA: TGTGCCAGCAGCGTAGAGGGGACTAGCGGGAAAGGGGATACGCAGTATTTT. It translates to CASSVEGTSGKGDTQYF.

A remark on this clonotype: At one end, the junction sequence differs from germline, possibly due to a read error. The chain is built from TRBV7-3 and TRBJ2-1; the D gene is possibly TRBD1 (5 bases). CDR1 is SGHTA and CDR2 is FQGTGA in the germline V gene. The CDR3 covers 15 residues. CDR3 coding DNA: TGTGCCAACAGCTTGGGGCTTGTAACTTACAATGAGCAGTTCTTC. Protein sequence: CANSLGLVTYNEQFF. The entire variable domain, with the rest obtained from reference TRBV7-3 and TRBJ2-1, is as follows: GAGVSQTPSNKVTEKGKYVELRCDPISGHTALYWYRQSLGQGPEFLIYFQGTGAADDSGLPNDRFFAVRPEGSVSTLKIQRTERGDSAVYLCANSLGLVTYNEQFFGPGTRLTVL.